This TCR beta chain was sequenced during a study of shared clonotypes between healthy human individuals (dated by TCRdb to the early 2020s). At the level of the whole study: Three men and a couple of women, aged 18 to 49 years, made up the cohort. For each donor, CD4 naive and CD4 memory were each given three plates, CD8 naive was given two plates, and CD8 memory was given one plate. To estimate repertoire size and how much clonotype sharing occurs between individuals, the study deeply sequenced the blood TCR repertoires of about five healthy adults. To increase sequencing depth and limit assay-specific biases, TCR repertoire library preparation and sequencing were carried out by different laboratories using diverse techniques. Per donor, leukapheresis produced somewhere between about 0.8 and 9.5 billion PBMCs.

The donors were healthy, HIV-negative adults who had no recently reported acute infections or vaccinations. Every donor was a Caucasian adult residing in Nashville, Tennessee, USA. CD4+ T cells were enriched through magnetic negative selection, after which naive cells were positively selected on CD45RA and the remaining negative fraction served as the memory subset. Blood was collected by leukapheresis, and PBMCs were isolated by Ficoll-Histopaque density gradient centrifugation and then cryopreserved in liquid nitrogen vapor phase. Analytical flow cytometry was used to check the purity and quantity of each magnetically sorted T cell population. Genomic DNA was isolated from every sorted fraction and measured by UV absorbance on a Nanodrop 2000c. TCR CDR3 regions were amplified from genomic DNA by multiplex PCR using the deep immunoSEQ assay. Extracted genomic DNA from each cell subset was distributed evenly across all wells of several immunoSEQ 96-well plates, and each plate was treated as a replicate. For sorted subsets, about 200 ng genomic DNA, equal to some 30,000 T cell genomes, was loaded into each replicate PCR. Purified libraries were quantified with a Qubit 3.0 fluorometer, sized on a Bioanalyzer 2100, and re-quantified with the KAPA Library Quantification kit. Every immunoSEQ 96-well plate was sequenced on a dedicated single-read 150-cycle Illumina NextSeq 550 flow cell. From the authors' description of their analysis: Because the immunoSEQ output held only junctional sequences and lacked quality scores, the filtering could not match the filtering applied to full-length reads. To assign V/J genes and CDR3, sequences were annotated against IMGT germline references using PyIR, a Python wrapper for IgBLAST v1.9. Reads were removed for weak V/J assignments (E-value above 1e-6), missing CDR3, stop codons, out-of-frame junctions, or ambiguous translated residues. V3J clonotypes were defined as sequences sharing the same inferred V gene, J gene, and CDR3 amino acid sequence. To compute the percentage overlap between repertoires, the number of shared unique clonotypes was divided by the size of the smaller repertoire. Repertoire richness was assessed with RTK rarefaction, the Chao1 estimator, and Recon v2.1 estimates of unobserved clonotypes. Generation probabilities were computed with OLGA for all TCRbeta clonotypes obtained by the gDNA method from a few donors. The table was pulled from immuneACCESS by TCRdb, which kept in-frame rearrangements only. Such tables lose some clones; where checked, under half of the loss comes from unresolved V genes, and the rest has no known cause. That table gives V, J and clone size, and the DNA gave D and trimming. This sample is represented by about 1.1 million clones; roughly 80% of them were singletons. Over 0.8% of the sample rests with the top ten.

With respect to this clone: What this receptor recognizes is not known. Base qualities are not provided; no much larger clone lies one nucleotide away.

General conclusions and limits of the study: Based on pairwise subsampling, the degree of clonotype sharing among donors was expected to be affected by sequencing depth. Compared with non-shared clonotypes, the clonotypes found in all four sorted-subset donors had higher generation probabilities. Larger estimated clonotype richness was generally found for naive subsets than for memory subsets. Because the study included only a small number of donors, the genetic and exposure-history diversity represented was limited. Sampling was restricted to blood, and TCR repertoires in tissues likely differ from the TCR repertoires found in blood. Rarefaction of sorted-subset datasets indicated incomplete sequencing despite the large sequencing depth. Across a handful of donors, 5% to 6% of naive CD4, more than 3% of naive CD8, 2.3% of memory CD4, and under 0.45% of memory CD8 clonotypes were shared.

The source material was memory CD4+ T cells from PBMCs. Per the publication, the cell subset or site label means: CD45RA-negative fraction. This clonotype was sampled from a man aged 18 to 30 in good health. Some clones in this sample may be carry-over from other donors' samples.

The CDR3 region has the sequence CASRKAATFGQPQHF. Here is the DNA: TGTGCCAGCAGAAAGGCGGCTACTTTTGGGCAGCCCCAGCATTTT. The chain is made from TRBV6-5 and TRBJ1-5; no D gene call is confident. The CDR3, from cysteine to phenylalanine, totals 15 residues. CDR3 DNA is the only sequence kept; it has 45 bases, read in frame from the first base. The V end loses 6 bases and the J end loses 7 bases, and a stretch of 19 bases separates them. The germline V gene supplies CDR1 MNHEY and CDR2 SVGAGI.